These 26 T cell receptor beta chains originate from one sample sequenced in a study of T-cell reconstitution after alpha-beta-depleted transplantation in children. Unique molecular identifiers were incorporated into the prepared TCRbeta library. TCRdb ran MiXCR on the PCR reads and lists one entry per CDR3 protein. The sample lists fewer than 250,000 distinct CDR3 sequences, approximately 15% occurring once. This material consisted of PBMCs, mostly from graft donor cells, taken 360 days after TCRalphabeta/CD19-depleted stem cell transplant. The receptors were sampled from a male patient aged 2-10 years who had a stem cell transplant for acute lymphoblastic leukemia, so the T cells may come from the graft donor.

The chain combines TRBV21-1 with TRBJ2-7; the D call TRBD1 from the table was never checked on the DNA. TRBV21-1 is a pseudogene locus. The CDR3 is made up of 16 amino acids. CDR3 region: CASSKARQGDIYEQYF. The CDR3 bases are TGTGCCAGCAGCAAAGCTCGACAGGGGGATATCTACGAGCAGTACTTC.

This clonotype was recorded many times. V usage is TRBV29-1 and J usage is TRBJ2-7; TRBD2 matches 8 bases. With 3 bases clipped from V and 7 bases from J, the junction kept 8 bases outside the gene matches. Germline values: CDR1 SQVTM, CDR2 ANQGSEA. The CDR3 has 13 residues. This chain's CDR3 is CSVERLAGGEQYF. The CDR3 DNA follows: TGCAGCGTTGAGCGCCTAGCGGGCGGTGAGCAGTACTTC.

This chain connects TRBV7-6 to TRBJ2-3, with 9 positions matching TRBD2. The CDR3 has 18 amino acids. Germline CDR1 reads SGHVS; CDR2 reads FNYEAQ. The V and J ends lost 0 bases and 2 bases, in that order; junction bases with no gene match: 9. The CDR3 nucleotides are TGTGCCAGCAGCTTAGCGGTGACTAGCGGTTATTACACAGATACGCAGTATTTT. Translated: CASSLAVTSGYYTDTQYF.

In this sample, this clonotype turned up a few times. The chain recombines TRBV7-9 with TRBJ1-3, with TRBD1 as a possible D gene (6 bases). Germline CDR1 SEHNR, CDR2 FQNEAQ (reference sequence). Trimming left V 5 bases short and J 0 bases short, with 14 bases between. This CDR3 region has 16 residues. The CDR3 sequence: CASSIGQFYSGNTIYF. For the CDR3, the DNA is TGTGCCAGCAGCATCGGACAGTTCTACTCTGGAAACACCATATATTTT.

A few counts support this clonotype. V gene TRBV4-2 combines with J gene TRBJ2-7, with a weak D call TRBD2 (5 bases). CDR1 is LGHNA and CDR2 is YNFKEQ in the germline V gene. With 0 bases removed from V and 1 base from J, the gap between germline ends came to 10 bases. This CDR3 region has 15 residues. The CDR3 nucleotides read TGTGCCAGCAGCCAAGATTCGGGGAGTTCCTACGAGCAGTACTTC. It specifies CASSQDSGSSYEQYF.

The rearrangement uses TRBV29-1 and TRBJ1-1, with 9 bases matching TRBD1. In germline, CDR1 is SQVTM, CDR2 ANQGSEA. With V trimmed by 6 bases and J by 3 bases, 8 bases remained unmatched. This CDR3 contains 14 residues. The CDR3 sequence is CSVRYRGRDTEAFF. The CDR3 coding sequence is TGCAGCGTCCGGTACAGGGGGCGGGACACTGAAGCTTTCTTT. The whole variable domain, filled in from reference TRBV29-1 and TRBJ1-1, reads SAVISQKPSRDICQRGTSLTIQCQVDSQVTMMFWYRQQPGQSLTLIATANQGSEATYESGFVIDKFPISRPNLTFSTLTVSNMSPEDSSIYLCSVRYRGRDTEAFFGQGTRLTVV.

The J gene is TRBJ2-3, the V gene TRBV10-1; D remains unclear. This CDR3 is 13 amino acids long. Trimming cost V 5 bases and J 3 bases, with 9 bases left between them. The germline V gene encodes CDR1 WNHNN and CDR2 SYGVQD (reference sequence). The CDR3 spells CASSYGKTDTQYF. The CDR3 nucleotides are TGCGCCAGCAGTTATGGGAAAACAGATACGCAGTATTTT.

The gene calls are TRBV5-1 and TRBJ1-4; D is unresolved. The germline V gene has CDR1 SGHRS and CDR2 YFSETQ. Trimming took off 0 bases at V and 0 bases at J, with 6 bases between the two ends. This CDR3 is 15 amino acids long. The CDR3, as DNA: TGCGCCAGCAGCTTGGACAGAGCAACTAATGAAAAACTGTTTTTT. It specifies CASSLDRATNEKLFF.

The chain has TRBV27 and TRBJ1-5; D might be TRBD1 (5 bases). The CDR3 is 14 amino acids. Germline CDR1 MNHEY, CDR2 SMNVEV (reference sequence). The V end was cut by 5 bases, the J end by 4 bases, with 12 bases between. CDR3: CASSGRDGNQPQHF. The CDR3 region has the DNA TGTGCCAGCAGTGGCCGGGACGGAAATCAGCCCCAGCATTTT.

DNA for the CDR3: TGTGCCAGCAGCCCCGGGGCCCGTGAAGCTTTCTTT. Translating it yields CASSPGAREAFF. The chain combines TRBV12-3 or TRBV12-4 with TRBJ1-1, with D possibly TRBD1 on 5 matching bases. V shed 6 bases and J shed 7 bases, with 12 bases lying between them. The CDR3 totals 12 residues.

The chain is built from TRBV7-8 and TRBJ2-2; D not certain. V dropped 5 bases and J dropped 5 bases, with 9 bases sitting between them. The CDR3 has 13 residues. Germline V CDR1 and CDR2: SGHVS, FQNEAQ. This CDR3 reads CASSQASTGELFF. The CDR3 DNA sequence: TGTGCCAGCAGCCAGGCGTCTACCGGGGAGCTGTTTTTT.

This clonotype was recorded at least ten times. This chain uses TRBV5-4 with TRBJ2-6, with D perhaps assigned TRBD1 or TRBD2 (5 bases each). The V end was cut by 0 bases, the J end by 2 bases, with 12 bases between. This CDR3 region has 17 residues. Germline V gene data show CDR1 as SGHNT and CDR2 as YYREEE (reference sequence). In DNA form, the CDR3 reads TGTGCCAGCAGCTTGGGCAGGGCGGGTGCTGGGGCCAACGTCCTGACTTTC. Its translation is CASSLGRAGAGANVLTF. The complete variable domain, with remaining parts taken from reference TRBV5-4 and TRBJ2-6, reads ETGVTQSPTHLIKTRGQQVTLRCSSQSGHNTVSWYQQALGQGPQFIFQYYREEENGRGNFPPRFSGLQFPNYSSELNVNALELDDSALYLCASSLGRAGAGANVLTFGAGSRLTVL.

This chain joins TRBV5-5 and TRBJ1-4, with unresolved D. Germline assignment: CDR1 SGHKS and CDR2 YYEKEE (reference sequence). The CDR3 has 15 residues. Trimming left V 6 bases short and J 3 bases short, with 15 bases between. The CDR3 coding sequence is TGTGCCAGCAACCCTCCCGGGAGGTCTAATGAAAAACTGTTTTTT. This gives the protein CASNPPGRSNEKLFF.

This clonotype has more than one count but fewer than ten. The chain combines TRBV20-1 with TRBJ2-7; D is perhaps TRBD2 (6 bases). CDR1 is DFQATT, CDR2 SNEGSKA, per germline (reference sequence). Trimming took 0 bases from V and 6 from J, leaving 21 bases between them. The CDR3 consists of 16 residues. In DNA form, the CDR3 reads TGCAGTGCTAGAGAGCGGGGTCAATCGATGCGGTCCGAGCAGTACTTC. Protein sequence: CSARERGQSMRSEQYF.

The J gene is TRBJ2-1, the V gene TRBV20-1, with 9 positions matching TRBD2. This CDR3 comprises 15 residues. Per germline, CDR1 DFQATT and CDR2 SNEGSKA (reference sequence). The J segment lost 4 bases and the V segment lost 0 bases, leaving 4 bases of the junction unmatched. As DNA, the CDR3 is TGCAGTGCTAGAGAGATGACTAGCGGATACAATGAGCAGTTCTTC. Translated: CSAREMTSGYNEQFF.

V and J are TRBV5-4 and TRBJ2-5; no clear D gene. Germline CDR1 reads SGHNT; CDR2 reads YYREEE (reference sequence). The CDR3 length is 14 residues. Trimming took off 0 bases at V and 5 bases at J, with 11 bases between the two ends. The CDR3 region has the DNA TGTGCCAGCAGCTTGGCCGGCAGTCGGGAGACCCAGTACTTC. This translates into CASSLAGSRETQYF. The full variable domain, rest sourced from reference TRBV5-4 and TRBJ2-5, is ETGVTQSPTHLIKTRGQQVTLRCSSQSGHNTVSWYQQALGQGPQFIFQYYREEENGRGNFPPRFSGLQFPNYSSELNVNALELDDSALYLCASSLAGSRETQYFGPGTRLLVL.

This sequence joins TRBV7-8 and TRBJ2-3, with TRBD2 identical over 9 bases. The CDR3 extends over 17 amino acids. The trim removed 4 bases at V and 4 bases at J, leaving 12 bases unmatched. CDR1 and CDR2 from the germline V gene are SGHVS and FQNEAQ. This CDR3 reads CASSSVEGGGAADTQYF. CDR3 sequence (DNA): TGTGCCAGCAGCTCCGTAGAGGGCGGGGGGGCAGCAGATACGCAGTATTTT.

Points on this clonotype: Relative to the germline gene, one junction end is altered; a read error may explain this. The chain couples TRBV27 to TRBJ2-7, with 9 bases lining up with TRBD1. CDR1 and CDR2 (germline): MNHEY, SMNVEV (reference sequence). The CDR3 sequence is 15 residues long. CDR3 region: CASSSGTGILYEQYF. Here the CDR3 DNA reads TGTGCCAGTAGTTCCGGGACAGGGATTCTCTACGAGCAGTACTTC.

This clonotype was observed a handful of times. V gene TRBV4-2 combines with J gene TRBJ2-7; 8 positions match TRBD2. Germline CDR1 is LGHNA and CDR2 is YNFKEQ. This CDR3 spans 19 amino acids. After removal of 0 bases from V and 1 base from J, the junction contained 14 bases not matched to a gene. CDR3 DNA sequence: TGTGCCAGCAGCCAAGATGCCCCGGGGGGACTAGGGGGTTCCTACGAGCAGTACTTC. It codes for CASSQDAPGGLGGSYEQYF.

This clonotype has a count of ten or more. V gene TRBV6-5 combines with J gene TRBJ1-1; no definite D call. Trimming pared 0 bases from V and 4 bases from J, leaving 9 bases between. Germline CDR1 and CDR2: MNHEY and SVGAGI. The CDR3 is 14 residues long. The CDR3 is CASSYSQDFTEAFF. Written as DNA, the CDR3 is TGTGCCAGCAGTTACTCGCAGGACTTCACTGAAGCTTTCTTT.

This clonotype has only a few counts. The chain carries TRBV5-1 and TRBJ2-3; D remains unclear. V was cut by 0 bases and J by 6 bases, with 11 bases left in between. Looked up from germline, CDR1 is SGHRS and CDR2 is YFSETQ. CDR3 length equals 14 residues. The CDR3 region has the DNA TGCGCCAGCAGCTTGGCGATGGGGAAGGATACGCAGTATTTT. Residues: CASSLAMGKDTQYF.

V and J are TRBV7-2 and TRBJ2-1; weak D call: TRBD1 (6 bases). The CDR3 sequence is 15 residues long. Per germline, CDR1 SGHTA and CDR2 FQGNSA. V lost 5 bases and J lost 4, with 15 bases in between. CDR3 sequence reads: CASSRGGDAYNEQFF. The CDR3 bases are TGTGCCAGCAGCAGAGGGGGTGACGCTTACAATGAGCAGTTCTTC.

The sample holds a few counts of this clonotype. The genes are TRBV5-6 and TRBJ2-5; D not resolved. Germline assignment: CDR1 SGHDT and CDR2 YYEEEE. V lost 0 bases and J lost 4, with 7 bases in between. The CDR3 contains 13 residues. CDR3 amino acids: CASSLAYLETQYF. The CDR3 DNA reads as TGTGCCAGCAGCTTGGCCTACTTAGAGACCCAGTACTTC.

The chain recombines TRBV2 with TRBJ2-3, with D unresolved. The V and J ends lost 6 bases and 2 bases respectively, with 15 bases between them. Germline values: CDR1 SNHLY, CDR2 FYNNEI. The CDR3 runs 15 residues. The DNA of the CDR3 is TGTGCCAGCAGCCCTAGGAATCCTTACACAGATACGCAGTATTTT. Translation: CASSPRNPYTDTQYF.

This chain connects TRBV12-3 or TRBV12-4 to TRBJ2-3; 9 bases fit TRBD2. Trimming at V came to 3 bases and at J to 4 bases, leaving 5 bases not matched to a gene. The CDR3 contains 15 residues. This chain's CDR3 is CASSLDSGGADTQYF. DNA for the CDR3: TGTGCCAGCAGTTTGGATAGCGGGGGTGCAGATACGCAGTATTTT.

This clonotype was picked up many times. The V gene is TRBV5-1, the J gene TRBJ2-7; 9 bases fit TRBD2. The CDR3 is 17 residues long. V trimming: 4 bases; J trimming: 6 bases; junction bases outside the gene matches: 17. The germline gives CDR1 SGHRS, CDR2 YFSETQ. CDR3 coding DNA: TGCGCCAGCAGCGTTACAGGAGGACTAGCGTCTTTGGGCGAGCAGTACTTC. This encodes CASSVTGGLASLGEQYF.